A single T cell receptor (beta chain) is shown here with its context. Its antigen is as yet unknown. The data belong to a study of vaccination and CD4 T cells after COVID-19. Whole-study context: Control wells got either CEFX epitopes, HIV-1 Nef peptides, or no peptide at all. Notes on the study in general: The study sampled relatively few convalescent patients and omitted early post-infection timepoints. A nonsignificant rise from roughly 22 to 38 was seen in the median number of SARS-CoV-2-reactive clonotypes.

The Oncomine TCR Beta short-read assay was applied to DNA of cultured CD4+ T cells. Each CDR3 protein is one row after TCRdb ran MiXCR on the PCR reads. The sample contains more than 4,000 distinct CDR3 sequences, around 26% of which appear only once. Treatment reported: roughly nine-day PBMC culture with coronavirus spike peptide pools or control peptides (ViraFEST assay). The V end lost 7 bases, the J end lost 1 base, and 16 bases lay between the germline ends. CDR1 is MNHNS, CDR2 SASEGT, per germline. The length of the CDR3 is 15 residues. The clonotype comes from a human donor who had recovered from COVID-19. J is TRBJ1-1 and V is TRBV6-1, with a possible D match to TRBD1 (5 bases). The specimen was CD4+ T cells from blood, cultured in vitro. The CDR3 reads CASTPGTLRNTEAFF. In DNA, the CDR3 is TGTGCCAGCACCCCAGGGACCCTCAGGAACACTGAAGCTTTCTTT.